What follows are 9 T cell receptor beta chains derived from one specimen sequenced in a study of CD8+ T cells in alopecia areata. RNA was isolated and reverse transcribed to cDNA, the sequencing template. Produced via immunoSEQ multiplex PCR; TCRdb's table is partial and in-frame only. The sample has around 140,000 clones, roughly 44% seen once; the top ten hold approximately 7%. Sequenced sample: CD4+ T cells sorted from blood. The receptors stem from a human donor with alopecia areata.

The V gene is TRBV25-1, the J gene TRBJ2-7, with 10 bases that match TRBD2. J gave up 4 bases and V 10 bases, and 7 bases lay outside the gene matches. The CDR3 is 13 residues long. Germline lookup yields CDR1 MGHDK and CDR2 SYGVNS. The CDR3 bases are TGTGCCACCCAACTAGCGGGAACGTACGAGCAGTACTTC. Translated, it gives CATQLAGTYEQYF.

The V gene is TRBV7-9, the J gene TRBJ1-1; a possible D gene is TRBD1 (5 bases). V was cut by 5 bases and J by 7 bases, with 11 bases left in between. Germline V gene data show CDR1 as SEHNR and CDR2 as FQNEAQ (reference sequence). The length of the CDR3 is 12 residues. For the CDR3, the DNA is TGTGCCAGCAGCCTTAGGGACGGTGAAGCTTTCTTT. Its protein product is CASSLRDGEAFF.

V and J are TRBV5-1 and TRBJ2-7; 7 bases match TRBD1. The length of the CDR3 is 14 residues. Trimming cost V 5 bases and J 1 base; bases outside gene matches: 6. Germline CDR1 reads SGHRS; CDR2 reads YFSETQ. The CDR3 sequence: CASRTGQTSYEQYF. The DNA for the CDR3 is TGCGCCAGCAGGACGGGACAGACGTCCTACGAGCAGTACTTC.

This sequence joins TRBV30 and TRBJ1-2; 8 bases map to TRBD1. The V gene end was trimmed by 3 bases and the J gene end by 5 bases; junction bases not matched to a gene: 11. This CDR3 contains 15 residues. Germline-derived CDR1 and CDR2 are GTSNPN and SVGIG (reference sequence). DNA of the CDR3: TGTGCCTGGAGCCCAGATAACAGGGGGGCTTATGGCTACACCTTC. As protein: CAWSPDNRGAYGYTF.

The chain uses TRBV30 and TRBJ2-5; D gene uncertain. CDR1 and CDR2 (germline): GTSNPN, SVGIG (reference sequence). The CDR3 covers 15 residues. V gave up 0 bases and J gave up 5 bases, with 16 bases separating them. The CDR3 protein is CAWSVKGGMRETQYF. The CDR3 DNA sequence: TGTGCCTGGAGTGTAAAGGGTGGGATGCGGGAGACCCAGTACTTC.

The chain combines TRBV7-9 with TRBJ2-7, with 8 nucleotides matching TRBD2. The junction had 3 bases not matched to a gene; V was cut back by 2 bases and J by 0 bases. Germline V gene lookup returns CDR1 SEHNR and CDR2 FQNEAQ (reference sequence). The CDR3 covers 15 residues. In DNA form, the CDR3 reads TGTGCCAGCAGCTTATCGGGAGGGACCTCCTACGAGCAGTACTTC. This gives the protein CASSLSGGTSYEQYF. Supplemented by reference TRBV7-9 and TRBJ2-7, the full variable domain reads DTGVSQNPRHKITKRGQNVTFRCDPISEHNRLYWYRQTLGQGPEFLTYFQNEAQLEKSRLLSDRFSAERPKGSFSTLEIQRTEQGDSAMYLCASSLSGGTSYEQYFGPGTRLTVT.

This rearrangement joins TRBV2 to TRBJ2-5; D not resolved. Trimming took 5 bases from V and 1 from J, leaving 8 bases between them. The germline V gene encodes CDR1 SNHLY and CDR2 FYNNEI. CDR3 size: 13 residues. This CDR3 reads CASSPPSQETQYF. The CDR3 region has the DNA TGTGCCAGCAGTCCTCCTTCCCAAGAGACCCAGTACTTC.

Comment on this clone: This sample includes further DNA sequences coding for the same CDR3. The chain joins TRBV27 to TRBJ2-3; D not certain. In germline, CDR1 is MNHEY, CDR2 SMNVEV (reference sequence). Trimming took off 8 bases at V and 6 bases at J, with 9 bases between the two ends. CDR3 length: 11 amino acids. CDR3 sequence (DNA): TGTGCCAGCTCTTTTGCGGATACGCAGTATTTT. The encoded protein is CASSFADTQYF.

This clone was found a few times. This sequence joins TRBV28 and TRBJ1-2; D is perhaps TRBD1 (5 bases). From germline, CDR1 is MDHEN and CDR2 SYDVKM. The V and J ends lost 7 bases and 3 bases respectively, with 18 bases between them. CDR3 length: 15 residues. The CDR3 coding sequence is TGTGCCAGCATTGGCCCTGTGGGGCGCGACTATGGCTACACCTTC. Protein sequence: CASIGPVGRDYGYTF.